This is a list of T cell receptor beta chains from one sample in a study of cytomegalovirus exposure and HLA in healthy donors. The protocol was immunoSEQ multiplex PCR, while the TCRdb copy is restricted to in-frame clones and leaves out a portion. The sample records around 120,000 clones, 74% being singletons. The sequenced material came from PBMCs. Source of these receptors: a man aged 45 to 65 in good health and CMV-seropositive. Both conserved end residues are part of each CDR3. D genes are given only for firm matches. Part of the rows lack a size; the others show once, few, many or a class for expanded clones.

>TRBV29-1|17|-|TRBJ2-1|-
CSVEPQNSGTLDNEQFF
TGCAGCGTTGAACCCCAAAACTCTGGGACACTAGACAATGAGCAGTTCTTC
>TRBV18|14|once|TRBJ2-5|TRBD2
CASSLNPGGETQYF
TGTGCCAGCTCACTGAATCCGGGGGGGGAGACCCAGTACTTC
>TRBV5-1|14|-|TRBJ1-5|TRBD1
CASSPDRPDQPQHF
TGCGCCAGCAGCCCGGACAGGCCGGATCAGCCCCAGCATTTT
>TRBV18|15|-|TRBJ2-3|TRBD2
CASSPRASGRDTQYF
TGTGCCAGCTCACCACGGGCTAGCGGGAGAGATACGCAGTATTTT
>TRBV7-9|17|-|TRBJ1-1|TRBD1
CASSLVQKGARNTEAFF
TGTGCCAGCAGCTTAGTTCAAAAGGGGGCAAGGAACACTGAAGCTTTCTTT
>TRBV2|16|-|TRBJ2-3|-
CASRGRRPGSTDTQYF
TGTGCCAGCAGGGGGAGACGGCCCGGGAGCACAGATACGCAGTATTTT
>TRBV11-2|19|few|TRBJ2-1|TRBD2
CASITHPGLAGSNYNEQFF
TGTGCCAGCATCACCCACCCGGGACTAGCGGGTTCGAACTACAATGAGCAGTTCTTC
>TRBV2|16|-|TRBJ2-1|TRBD2
CASRGTSGGVPNEQFF
TGTGCCAGCAGGGGGACTAGCGGGGGGGTCCCCAATGAGCAGTTCTTC
>TRBV27|15|once|TRBJ2-7|-
CATRRGGNRVNEQYF
TGTGCCACCAGGAGGGGAGGGAACAGGGTCAACGAGCAGTACTTC
>TRBV4-2|15|-|TRBJ1-1|-
CASSQAGDTNTEAFF
TGTGCCAGCAGCCAAGCCGGGGACACGAACACTGAAGCTTTCTTT
>TRBV5-1|14|-|TRBJ1-1|-
CASSLEAGNTEAFF
TGCGCCAGCAGCTTGGAGGCAGGGAACACTGAAGCTTTCTTT
>TRBV27|15|-|TRBJ2-1|-
CASSLTSGVGNEQFF
TGTGCCAGCAGTTTAACGTCAGGTGTAGGCAATGAGCAGTTCTTC
>TRBV27|14|-|TRBJ1-1|TRBD1
CASSSTGVSTEAFF
TGTGCCAGCAGTTCCACAGGGGTATCCACTGAAGCTTTCTTT
>TRBV19|16|once|TRBJ2-7|TRBD2
CASSIGGGRAPYEQYF
TGTGCCAGTAGTATAGGGGGCGGGAGGGCCCCCTACGAGCAGTACTTC
>TRBV19|16|-|TRBJ1-2|TRBD1
CASSPWTGESNYGYTF
TGTGCCAGTAGTCCTTGGACAGGGGAGAGTAACTATGGCTACACCTTC
>TRBV2|16|medium-sized|TRBJ2-6|-
CASSSTGHSGANVLTF
TGTGCCAGCAGTTCTACAGGGCACTCTGGGGCCAACGTCCTGACTTTC
>TRBV9|15|once|TRBJ2-2|-
CASSVGGYNTGELFF
TGTGCCAGCAGCGTAGGAGGTTATAACACCGGGGAGCTGTTTTTT
>TRBV9|13|-|TRBJ2-3|-
CASSVWPEDTQYF
TGTGCCAGCAGCGTTTGGCCGGAGGATACGCAGTATTTT
>TRBV30|17|-|TRBJ1-1|-
CAWTLIPLDSLNTEAFF
TGTGCCTGGACCCTAATACCACTTGACAGCTTGAACACTGAAGCTTTCTTT
>TRBV5-1|15|-|TRBJ1-4|-
CASSAEPATNEKLFF
TGCGCCAGCAGCGCGGAGCCTGCAACTAATGAAAAACTGTTTTTT
>TRBV10-3|14|-|TRBJ2-7|-
CAISEAGARYEQYF
TGTGCCATCAGTGAGGCAGGGGCCCGCTACGAGCAGTACTTC
>TRBV11-2|12|-|TRBJ2-7|-
CASSSTPYEQYF
TGTGCCAGCAGTTCGACTCCATACGAGCAGTACTTC
>TRBV27|13|-|TRBJ2-7|-
CASSFGEYYEQYF
TGTGCCAGCAGCTTCGGGGAGTACTACGAGCAGTACTTC
>TRBV23-1|15|-|TRBJ2-7|TRBD2
CASGTTTQDYYEQYF
TGCGCCAGCGGGACTACTACGCAGGATTACTACGAGCAGTACTTC
>TRBV5-1|16|-|TRBJ2-2|-
CASSLASRSNTGELFF
TGCGCCAGCAGCTTGGCTAGCCGATCAAACACCGGGGAGCTGTTTTTT
>TRBV4-2|15|-|TRBJ1-5|-
CASSQERAGGQPQHF
TGTGCCAGCAGCCAAGAAAGGGCAGGAGGACAGCCCCAGCATTTT
>TRBV20-1|10|-|TRBJ1-1|-
CSAFNTEAFF
TGCAGTGCCTTTAACACTGAAGCTTTCTTT
>TRBV19|13|-|TRBJ2-1|-
CASSMWTLKEQFF
TGTGCCAGTAGTATGTGGACTCTAAAAGAGCAGTTCTTC
>TRBV19|17|-|TRBJ2-3|TRBD2
CASSIDGGGAVTDTQYF
TGTGCCAGTAGTATAGACGGCGGGGGGGCCGTAACAGATACGCAGTATTTT
>TRBV6-4|16|-|TRBJ1-2|-
CASSVFPNSGSAGYTF
TGTGCCAGCAGTGTCTTCCCAAATTCAGGGTCGGCGGGCTACACCTTC
>TRBV2|13|-|TRBJ2-7|-
CASSEDTTYEQYF
TGTGCCAGCAGTGAAGACACTACCTACGAGCAGTACTTC
>TRBV6-5|15|-|TRBJ1-2|-
CASSLREAPNYGYTF
TGTGCCAGCAGTCTCCGGGAGGCTCCTAACTATGGCTACACCTTC
>TRBV5-1|14|-|TRBJ1-3|TRBD1
CASSGTGAGNTIYF
TGCGCCAGCAGCGGGACAGGGGCTGGAAACACCATATATTTT
>TRBV7-9|13|-|TRBJ2-1|-
CASSQTSYNEQFF
TGTGCCAGCAGCCAGACTTCTTACAATGAGCAGTTCTTC
>TRBV19|16|-|TRBJ2-1|TRBD1
CASSIGTGRSYNEQFF
TGTGCCAGTAGTATAGGGACAGGGAGGTCCTACAATGAGCAGTTCTTC
>TRBV14|17|-|TRBJ1-4|TRBD1
CASSERPPGQGNEKLFF
TGTGCCAGCAGCGAACGACCCCCGGGACAGGGGAATGAAAAACTGTTTTTT
>TRBV11-2|12|-|TRBJ1-3|-
CASSFAENTIYF
TGTGCCAGCAGCTTTGCGGAAAACACCATATATTTT
>TRBV12-5|16|few|TRBJ2-7|TRBD1
CASGLGWDRDNYEQYF
TGTGCTAGTGGTTTGGGGTGGGACAGGGATAACTACGAGCAGTACTTC
>TRBV11-2|16|-|TRBJ2-1|TRBD2
CASSLSTSRSYNEQFF
TGTGCCAGCAGCTTATCGACTAGCCGATCCTACAATGAGCAGTTCTTC
>TRBV5-1|14|few|TRBJ2-7|-
CASSSLRGTYEQYF
TGCGCCAGCAGCTCCCTTCGGGGGACTTACGAGCAGTACTTC
>TRBV2|13|-|TRBJ1-2|-
CASSETGIYGYTF
TGTGCCAGCAGTGAAACAGGGATCTATGGCTACACCTTC
>TRBV27|15|-|TRBJ2-6|-
CASSLTYSGANVLTF
TGTGCCAGCAGTTTAACATACTCTGGGGCCAACGTCCTGACTTTC
>TRBV11-2|14|-|TRBJ2-7|-
CASRLDSNGNEQYF
TGTGCCAGCAGATTGGACAGTAATGGCAACGAGCAGTACTTC
>TRBV9|12|-|TRBJ2-1|TRBD2
CASSPVRGGQFF
TGTGCCAGCAGCCCCGTCCGCGGGGGGCAGTTCTTC
>TRBV29-1|17|once|TRBJ2-4|TRBD2
CSISGSKSSLEVNIQYF
TGCAGCATTAGCGGGAGCAAGTCTTCGTTGGAGGTAAACATTCAGTACTTC
>TRBV5-5|14|-|TRBJ1-2|TRBD1
CASSQGQAQYGYTF
TGTGCCAGCAGCCAGGGACAGGCGCAATATGGCTACACCTTC
>TRBV7-3|15|few|TRBJ2-1|TRBD1
CASSLRTGGKDEQFF
TGTGCCAGCAGCCTCCGGACAGGGGGCAAAGATGAGCAGTTCTTC
>TRBV9|14|-|TRBJ2-7|-
CASSEDAGAPQQYF
TGTGCCAGCAGCGAAGACGCGGGGGCCCCACAGCAGTACTTC
>TRBV19|21|-|TRBJ2-3|TRBD2
CASSIEGTSGRAAGGTDTQYF
TGTGCCAGTAGTATAGAGGGAACTAGCGGGAGGGCCGCCGGTGGCACAGATACGCAGTATTTT
>TRBV18|16|few|TRBJ1-1|-
CASSPFLGGGNTEAFF
TGTGCCAGCTCACCGTTCCTTGGGGGAGGGAACACTGAAGCTTTCTTT
>TRBV18|13|-|TRBJ1-6|TRBD1
CASSPEQGSPLHF
TGTGCCAGCTCACCTGAACAGGGGTCACCCCTCCACTTT
>TRBV2|14|few|TRBJ2-3|TRBD1
CASRDRARTDTQYF
TGTGCCAGCAGAGACAGGGCCCGCACAGATACGCAGTATTTT
>TRBV4-1|17|-|TRBJ2-7|TRBD2
CASSLRRGAGDPHEQYF
TGCGCCAGCAGCCTAAGGCGGGGGGCGGGAGATCCCCACGAGCAGTACTTC
>TRBV19|13|-|TRBJ1-1|-
CASSGPGDTEAFF
TGTGCCAGTAGTGGACCCGGGGACACTGAAGCTTTCTTT
>TRBV20-1|11|-|TRBJ2-7|-
CSALRDYEQYF
TGCAGTGCTTTGCGGGACTACGAGCAGTACTTC
>TRBV9|15|-|TRBJ2-1|TRBD2
CASSVIAGDYNEQFF
TGTGCCAGCAGCGTCATAGCGGGAGATTACAATGAGCAGTTCTTC
>TRBV11-2|16|once|TRBJ1-3|TRBD1
CASSQISGQGSNTIYF
TGTGCCAGCAGCCAAATATCAGGACAGGGGAGTAACACCATATATTTT
>TRBV4-1|16|-|TRBJ2-3|TRBD2
CASSQAIAGITDTQYF
TGCGCCAGCAGCCAAGCGATAGCGGGGATCACAGATACGCAGTATTTT
>TRBV2|11|few|TRBJ2-4|-
CASSDRLVQYF
TGTGCCAGCAGTGACCGATTAGTTCAGTACTTC